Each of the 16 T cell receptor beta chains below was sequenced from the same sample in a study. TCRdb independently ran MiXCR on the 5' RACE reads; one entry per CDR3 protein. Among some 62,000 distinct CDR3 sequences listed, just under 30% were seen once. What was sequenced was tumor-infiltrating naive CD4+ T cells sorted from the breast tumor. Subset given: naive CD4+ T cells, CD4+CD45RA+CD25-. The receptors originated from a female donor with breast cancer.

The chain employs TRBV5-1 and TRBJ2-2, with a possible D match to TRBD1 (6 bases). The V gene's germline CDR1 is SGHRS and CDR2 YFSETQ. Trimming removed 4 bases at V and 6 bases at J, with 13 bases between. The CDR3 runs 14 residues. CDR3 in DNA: TGCGCCAGCAGCGGAAGACAGGTCCCCGGGGAGCTGTTTTTT. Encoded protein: CASSGRQVPGELFF.

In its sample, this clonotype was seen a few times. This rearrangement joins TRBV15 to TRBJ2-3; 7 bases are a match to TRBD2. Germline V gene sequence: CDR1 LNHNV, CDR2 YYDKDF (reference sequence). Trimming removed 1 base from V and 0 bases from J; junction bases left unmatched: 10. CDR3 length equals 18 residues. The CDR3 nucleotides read TGTGCCACCAGCAGAGTTACGATGGGAGGGGCCAGCACAGATACGCAGTATTTT. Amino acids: CATSRVTMGGASTDTQYF. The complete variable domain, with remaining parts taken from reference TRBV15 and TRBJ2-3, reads DAMVIQNPRYQVTQFGKPVTLSCSQTLNHNVMYWYQQKSSQAPKLLFHYYDKDFNNEADTPDNFQSRRPNTSFCFLDIRSPGLGDTAMYLCATSRVTMGGASTDTQYFGPGTRLTVL.

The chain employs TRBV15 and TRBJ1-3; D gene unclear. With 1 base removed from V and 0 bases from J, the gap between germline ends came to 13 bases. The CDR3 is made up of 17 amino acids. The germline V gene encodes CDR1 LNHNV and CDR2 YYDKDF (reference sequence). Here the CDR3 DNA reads TGTGCCACCAGCAGAGTTTCGGCGCCCAGCTCTGGAAACACCATATATTTT. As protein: CATSRVSAPSSGNTIYF.

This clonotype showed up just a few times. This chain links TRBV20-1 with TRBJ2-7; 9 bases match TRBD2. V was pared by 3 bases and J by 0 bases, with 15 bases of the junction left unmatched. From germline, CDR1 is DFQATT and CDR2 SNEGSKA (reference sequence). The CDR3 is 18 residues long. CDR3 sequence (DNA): TGCAGTGCTAGTCGATGGGCTAGCGGGACCTTTAGCTCCTACGAGCAGTACTTC. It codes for CSASRWASGTFSSYEQYF.

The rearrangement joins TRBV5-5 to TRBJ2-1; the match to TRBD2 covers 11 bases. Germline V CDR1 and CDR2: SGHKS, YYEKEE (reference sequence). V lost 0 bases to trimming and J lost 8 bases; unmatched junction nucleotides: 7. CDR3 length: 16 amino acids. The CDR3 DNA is TGTGCCAGCAGCTTGGCCCGACTAGCGGGAAAAGATGAGCAGTTCTTC. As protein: CASSLARLAGKDEQFF.

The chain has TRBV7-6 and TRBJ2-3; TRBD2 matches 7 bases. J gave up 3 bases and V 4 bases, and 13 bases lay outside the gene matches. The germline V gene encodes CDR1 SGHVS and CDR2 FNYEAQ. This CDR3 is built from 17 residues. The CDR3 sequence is CASSSTRTRFGTDTQYF. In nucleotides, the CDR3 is TGTGCCAGCAGCTCCACGAGGACTAGGTTCGGTACAGATACGCAGTATTTT.

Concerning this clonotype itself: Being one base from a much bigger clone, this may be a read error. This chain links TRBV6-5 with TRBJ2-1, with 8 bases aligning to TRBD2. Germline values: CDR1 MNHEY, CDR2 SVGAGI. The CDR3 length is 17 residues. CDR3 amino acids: CAGSKRTLADSYNEQFF. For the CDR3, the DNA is TGTGCCGGCAGTAAACGGACACTAGCGGATTCTTACAATGAGCAGTTCTTC.

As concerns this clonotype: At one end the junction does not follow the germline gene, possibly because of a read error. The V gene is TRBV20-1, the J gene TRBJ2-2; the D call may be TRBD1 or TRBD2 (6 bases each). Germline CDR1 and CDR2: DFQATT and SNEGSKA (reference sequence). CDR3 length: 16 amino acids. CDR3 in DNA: TGCAGTGCTAGAGATGTAGGGGGACCGAACACCGGGGGGCTGTTTTTT. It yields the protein CSARDVGGPNTGGLFF.

In nucleotides, the CDR3 is TGCGCCAGCAGAAGGGGTGGACTAGCGGGAGGCACCGGGGAGCTGTTTTTT. Residues: CASRRGGLAGGTGELFF. The chain recombines TRBV4-1 with TRBJ2-2, with 14 bases fitting TRBD2. V shed 6 bases, J shed 4 bases, and the junction held 7 bases outside the gene matches. The CDR3 has 17 amino acids. Germline loops: CDR1 MGHRA, CDR2 YSYEKL.

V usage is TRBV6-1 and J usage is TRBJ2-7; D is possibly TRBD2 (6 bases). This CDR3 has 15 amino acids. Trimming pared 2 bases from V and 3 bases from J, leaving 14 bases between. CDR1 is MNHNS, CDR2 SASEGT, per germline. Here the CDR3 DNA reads TGTGCCAGCAGTGAACTGGTTCACGGGGGCTACGAGCAGTACTTC. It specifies CASSELVHGGYEQYF.

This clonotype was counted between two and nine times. CDR3 region: CASRTETDTQYF. The CDR3 coding sequence is TGCGCCAGCAGGACAGAAACAGATACGCAGTATTTT. The chain carries TRBV5-1 and TRBJ2-3, with a weak D call TRBD1 (5 bases). The V and J ends lost 5 bases and 3 bases respectively, with 7 bases between them. This CDR3 comprises 12 residues. Germline CDR1 and CDR2: SGHRS and YFSETQ.

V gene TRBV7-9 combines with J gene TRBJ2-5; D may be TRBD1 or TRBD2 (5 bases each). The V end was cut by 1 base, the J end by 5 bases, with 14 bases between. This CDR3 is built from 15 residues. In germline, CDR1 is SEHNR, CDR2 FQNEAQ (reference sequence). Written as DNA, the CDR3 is TGTGCCAGCAGCTTAGACCGGGACCCCGATGAGACCCAGTACTTC. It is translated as CASSLDRDPDETQYF.

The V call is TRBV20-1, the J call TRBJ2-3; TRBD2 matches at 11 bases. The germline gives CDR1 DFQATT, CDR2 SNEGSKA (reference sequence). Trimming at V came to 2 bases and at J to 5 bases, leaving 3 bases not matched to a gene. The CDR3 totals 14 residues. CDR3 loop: CSARPGLAVDTQYF. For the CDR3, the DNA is TGCAGTGCTAGACCGGGACTAGCGGTAGATACGCAGTATTTT.

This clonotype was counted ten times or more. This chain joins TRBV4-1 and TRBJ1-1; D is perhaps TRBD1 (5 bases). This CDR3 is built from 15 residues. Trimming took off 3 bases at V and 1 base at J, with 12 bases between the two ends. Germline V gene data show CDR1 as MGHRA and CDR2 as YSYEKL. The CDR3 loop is CASSHPGTPNTEAFF. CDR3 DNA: TGCGCCAGCAGCCATCCCGGGACCCCGAACACTGAAGCTTTCTTT.

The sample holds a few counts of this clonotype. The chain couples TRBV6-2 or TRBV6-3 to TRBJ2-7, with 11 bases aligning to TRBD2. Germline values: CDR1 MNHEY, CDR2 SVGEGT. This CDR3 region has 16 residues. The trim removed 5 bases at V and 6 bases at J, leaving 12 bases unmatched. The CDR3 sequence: CASSNTELAGVSEQYF. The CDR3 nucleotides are TGTGCCAGCAGTAACACCGAACTAGCGGGAGTAAGCGAGCAGTACTTC.

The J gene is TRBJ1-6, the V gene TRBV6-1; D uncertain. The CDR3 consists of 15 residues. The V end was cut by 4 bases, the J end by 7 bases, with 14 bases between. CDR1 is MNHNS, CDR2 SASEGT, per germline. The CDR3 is CASSGESVANSPLHF. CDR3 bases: TGTGCCAGCAGTGGGGAATCTGTCGCCAATTCACCCCTCCACTTT.